The 27 T cell receptor beta chains listed next were all sequenced from one sample in a study of post-analysis software for immune sequencing data. Overall study findings and caveats: Patients showed TRBV5-6, TRBV5-1 and TRBV20-1 among roughly 5 TRBV segments more frequent than in controls.

Included in the TCR beta cDNA libraries were unique molecular identifiers. TCRdb re-derived calls from the PCR reads in MiXCR, one entry per CDR3 protein. The repertoire holds about 200,000 distinct CDR3 sequences, around 29% seen once, with roughly 3.4% in the top ten. No antigen is known for these receptors. What was sequenced was blood. All receptors derive from a girl under 18 with multiple sclerosis.

The rearrangement joins TRBV7-2 to TRBJ2-3; TRBD2 matches 7 bases. This CDR3 region has 17 residues. V lost 1 base and J lost 8; bases outside the gene matches: 15. Germline values: CDR1 SGHTA, CDR2 FQGNSA. In DNA form, the CDR3 reads TGTGCCAGCAGCTTAGGAGGTAGAGGGAGGGCCCTCGGTACGCAGTATTTT. Translation: CASSLGGRGRALGTQYF.

The chain links TRBV20-1 to TRBJ2-5; 9 bases align to TRBD1. The J call may be wrong; the DNA end is better matched by TRBJ2-7. CDR3 length equals 14 residues. Germline V CDR1 and CDR2: DFQATT, SNEGSKA (reference sequence). The CDR3 nucleotides are TGCAGTGCCGCAGTCATACAGGGGGCGCACGAGCAGTACTTC. Encoded protein: CSAAVIQGAHEQYF.

The chain is built from TRBV6-1 and TRBJ1-2; D perhaps matches TRBD1 (5 bases). V was cut by 5 bases and J by 6 bases, with 22 bases left in between. There are 16 residues in the CDR3. In germline, CDR1 is MNHNS, CDR2 SASEGT. Here the CDR3 DNA reads TGTGCCAGCAGTATCTATTTTGGGGGATCCGGGAATGGCTACACCTTC. Its protein product is CASSIYFGGSGNGYTF.

This clonotype came up many times. This chain joins TRBV20-1 and TRBJ1-2; D unclear. V dropped 0 bases and J dropped 6 bases, with 8 bases sitting between them. Per germline, CDR1 DFQATT and CDR2 SNEGSKA (reference sequence). This CDR3 comprises 12 residues. CDR3 protein: CSARERRHGYTF. CDR3 bases: TGCAGTGCTAGAGAACGACGACATGGCTACACCTTC.

This clonotype was recorded many times. The V and J genes are TRBV15 and TRBJ2-5; tentative D call: TRBD1 (5 bases). Deletions cut 0 bases from V and 4 bases from J, with 18 bases between. CDR1 and CDR2 from the germline V gene are LNHNV and YYDKDF (reference sequence). The CDR3 sequence is 17 residues long. Here the CDR3 DNA reads TGTGCCACCAGCAGAGATCCACAGGCCTTGAGAGGAGAGACCCAGTACTTC. Its protein product is CATSRDPQALRGETQYF.

This clonotype was seen at least ten times. The chain uses TRBV20-1 and TRBJ2-3; 7 nucleotides line up with TRBD1. Germline CDR1 reads DFQATT; CDR2 reads SNEGSKA (reference sequence). The CDR3 extends over 13 amino acids. Trimming cost V 7 bases and J 1 base; bases outside gene matches: 5. The CDR3 spells CSDRGLGTDTQYF. The CDR3 DNA is TGCAGTGACAGGGGCCTCGGCACAGATACGCAGTATTTT.

This clonotype came up many times. The CDR3 protein is CSAGRGNSYEQYF. The CDR3 DNA reads TGCAGCGCTGGGCGGGGAAACTCCTACGAGCAGTACTTC. V is TRBV29-1 and J is TRBJ2-7; TRBD2 might be the D (6 bases). Germline-derived CDR1 and CDR2 are SQVTM and ANQGSEA. This CDR3 region has 13 residues. V gave up 7 bases and J gave up 0 bases, with 13 bases separating them.

The V call is TRBV19, the J call TRBJ2-3; TRBD1 agrees at 9 bases. Germline CDR1 and CDR2: LNHDA and SQIVND (reference sequence). The CDR3 runs to 16 residues. V lost 6 bases to trimming and J lost 2 bases; unmatched junction nucleotides: 9. CDR3 nucleotides: TGTGCCAGTAGCCCCAGGACAGGGGCCAACACAGATACGCAGTATTTT. The encoded protein is CASSPRTGANTDTQYF.

The rearrangement joins TRBV30 to TRBJ2-5; the match to TRBD1 covers 9 bases. Germline V gene data show CDR1 as GTSNPN and CDR2 as SVGIG (reference sequence). V lost 3 bases, J lost 0 bases, and 5 bases stayed unmatched. This CDR3 contains 15 residues. The DNA for the CDR3 is TGTGCCTGGAGCGTCCGGGACAGGGACCAAGAGACCCAGTACTTC. Its translation: CAWSVRDRDQETQYF. The full variable domain, in which reference TRBV30 and TRBJ2-5 provide the parts outside the CDR3, is SQTIHQWPATLVQPVGSPLSLECTVEGTSNPNLYWYRQAAGRGLQLLFYSVGIGQISSEVPQNLSASRPQDRQFILSSKKLLLSDSGFYLCAWSVRDRDQETQYFGPGTRLLVL.

This clonotype was detected ten times or more. The V and J genes are TRBV20-1 and TRBJ1-2, with TRBD1 matching 7 bases. CDR3 length: 12 residues. Germline loops: CDR1 DFQATT, CDR2 SNEGSKA (reference sequence). V was clipped by 3 bases and J by 2 bases; unmatched bases: 0. CDR3 coding DNA: TGCAGTGCTAGGGGACAGAACTATGGCTACACCTTC. It translates to CSARGQNYGYTF.

This clonotype was recorded only once. V usage is TRBV28 and J usage is TRBJ1-1, with D uncertain. Germline CDR1 and CDR2: MDHEN and SYDVKM. This CDR3 has 13 amino acids. The V end lost 4 bases, the J end lost 5 bases, and 11 bases lay between the germline ends. CDR3 region: CASSYSQRTEAFF. The CDR3 DNA reads TGTGCCAGCAGTTATAGTCAGAGGACTGAAGCTTTCTTT.

About this clonotype: A much bigger clone sits one base away, suggesting this may be a read error. The chain joins TRBV29-1 to TRBJ1-1; the D is unclear. Per the germline V gene, CDR1 is SQVTM and CDR2 is ANQGSEA. The length of the CDR3 is 12 residues. The CDR3 nucleotides read TGCAGAGCCTCAGGAGGCAACACTGAAGTTTTCTTT. As protein: CRASGGNTEVFF.

This clonotype has at least ten counts. This chain connects TRBV10-3 to TRBJ2-1; D gene ambiguous. V lost 8 bases to trimming and J lost 9 bases, with 20 bases between them. CDR1 and CDR2 from the germline V gene are ENHRY and SYGVKD. The CDR3 extends over 14 amino acids. CDR3 DNA: TGTGCCATCGGTCAGGCTTCGATCCCCAGTGAGCAGTTCTTC. It encodes CAIGQASIPSEQFF.

This chain links TRBV28 with TRBJ2-4; 11 nucleotides match TRBD2. Germline V lookup: CDR1 MDHEN, CDR2 SYDVKM. The CDR3 is 17 amino acids. V lost 6 bases to trimming and J lost 3 bases; unmatched junction nucleotides: 10. The chain's CDR3 is CASRAQLAGDVKNIQYF. The CDR3 DNA sequence: TGTGCCAGCAGAGCTCAACTAGCGGGAGATGTCAAAAACATTCAGTACTTC.

This clonotype came up once. The CDR3 bases are TGTGCCTGGAGTGCATATGGGGCGGCGAACACTGAAGCTTTCTTT. It specifies CAWSAYGAANTEAFF. V usage is TRBV30 and J usage is TRBJ1-1, with D possibly matching TRBD1 (5 bases). Germline assignment: CDR1 GTSNPN and CDR2 SVGIG (reference sequence). Trimming shortened V by 1 base and J by 1 base, and 13 bases separated the two germline ends. This CDR3 is 15 amino acids long.

The V gene is TRBV11-2, the J gene TRBJ2-7; 8 bases align to TRBD2. The CDR3 is 13 amino acids. V gave up 8 bases and J gave up 6 bases; unmatched junction bases: 9. The germline gives CDR1 SGHAT, CDR2 FQNNGV. Here the CDR3 DNA reads TGTGCCAGCCGGGGGGGAGGGAGAAGCGAGCAGTACTTC. Residues: CASRGGGRSEQYF.

This clonotype was detected a few times. The chain employs TRBV20-1 and TRBJ2-7; 10 bases map to TRBD2. After removal of 3 bases from V and 7 bases from J, the junction contained 18 bases not matched to a gene. This CDR3 is 17 amino acids long. The germline gives CDR1 DFQATT, CDR2 SNEGSKA (reference sequence). The CDR3 loop is CSARGSFSGGLYNEQYF. CDR3 nucleotides: TGCAGTGCTAGGGGTTCCTTTAGCGGGGGGCTCTACAATGAGCAGTACTTC.

The table lists this clonotype with many counts. This chain connects TRBV29-1 to TRBJ1-2, with D maybe TRBD1 (6 bases). V lost 0 bases to trimming and J lost 2 bases, with 7 bases between them. The V gene's germline CDR1 is SQVTM and CDR2 ANQGSEA. This CDR3 comprises 13 residues. The CDR3: CSVEDGQNYGYTF. In DNA form, the CDR3 reads TGCAGCGTTGAAGACGGACAGAACTATGGCTACACCTTC.

This clonotype occurred many times. The genes are TRBV7-2 and TRBJ2-5; TRBD2 agrees at 11 bases. The CDR3 runs 15 residues. CDR1 and CDR2 from the germline V gene are SGHTA and FQGNSA. V lost 5 bases to trimming and J lost 2 bases; unmatched junction nucleotides: 4. The CDR3 DNA sequence: TGTGCCAGCAGCGTAAGACTAGCGGGGCAAGAGACCCAGTACTTC. This sequence encodes CASSVRLAGQETQYF.

This clonotype was detected many times. V gene TRBV3-1 combines with J gene TRBJ2-7; D is ambiguous. The CDR3 runs 16 residues. V lost 0 bases to trimming and J lost 1 base, with 13 bases between them. Germline V lookup: CDR1 LGHDT, CDR2 YNNKEL (reference sequence). CDR3: CASSQDAPGKSYEQYF. DNA of the CDR3: TGTGCCAGCAGCCAAGATGCCCCAGGAAAATCCTACGAGCAGTACTTC.

This clonotype occurred many times. The chain combines TRBV29-1 with TRBJ2-5, with D uncertain. With 7 bases removed from V and 1 base from J, the gap between germline ends came to 16 bases. Looked up from germline, CDR1 is SQVTM and CDR2 is ANQGSEA. The CDR3 length is 14 residues. CDR3 loop: CSADLAAIQETQYF. The CDR3 nucleotides read TGCAGCGCCGATTTGGCTGCAATCCAAGAGACCCAGTACTTC. Full variable domain (remainder filled in from reference TRBV29-1 and TRBJ2-5): SAVISQKPSRDICQRGTSLTIQCQVDSQVTMMFWYRQQPGQSLTLIATANQGSEATYESGFVIDKFPISRPNLTFSTLTVSNMSPEDSSIYLCSADLAAIQETQYFGPGTRLLVL.

This clonotype has ten or more counts. The rearrangement uses TRBV5-1 and TRBJ2-7; perhaps TRBD1 as D (6 bases). This CDR3 region has 12 residues. Germline CDR1 reads SGHRS; CDR2 reads YFSETQ. V was trimmed by 2 bases and J by 12 bases, leaving 15 bases between them. CDR3 in amino acids: CASSFNQGYSYF. The CDR3 nucleotides are TGCGCCAGCAGCTTCAACCAGGGGTACTCGTACTTC. Full variable domain (outside the CDR3, taken from reference TRBV5-1 and TRBJ2-7): KAGVTQTPRYLIKTRGQQVTLSCSPISGHRSVSWYQQTPGQGLQFLFEYFSETQRNKGNFPGRFSGRQFSNSRSEMNVSTLELGDSALYLCASSFNQGYSYFGPGTRLTVT.

Comment on this clonotype: This may be a read error, as it is one base from a much larger clone. The chain employs TRBV7-2 and TRBJ2-3; D not resolved. Germline values: CDR1 SGHTA, CDR2 FQGNSA. The V gene lost 1 base and the J gene lost 10 bases, with 18 bases spanning the gap. The CDR3 spans 15 residues. This CDR3 is CASSLVRVLRDAQYF. The CDR3, as DNA: TGTGCCAGCAGCTTAGTTAGGGTTTTGCGTGACGCGCAGTATTTT.

The table lists this clonotype with many counts. The chain combines TRBV29-1 with TRBJ1-5, with a possible D match to TRBD1 (5 bases). The germline V gene encodes CDR1 SQVTM and CDR2 ANQGSEA. The CDR3 is 13 residues long. Trimming pared 7 bases from V and 0 bases from J, leaving 10 bases between. The CDR3 loop is CSAPGPSNQPQHF. The CDR3 DNA sequence: TGCAGCGCTCCGGGACCTAGCAATCAGCCCCAGCATTTT.

V is TRBV6-5 and J is TRBJ2-2; 7 bases map to TRBD2. The ends lost 5 bases at V and 4 bases at J; junction bases unmatched: 7. This CDR3 is 15 amino acids long. Germline V gene sequence: CDR1 MNHEY, CDR2 SVGAGI. The CDR3 sequence: CASSPRLAGTGELFF. CDR3 coding DNA: TGTGCCAGCAGTCCAAGACTAGCCGGCACCGGGGAGCTGTTTTTT.

The rearrangement uses TRBV29-1 and TRBJ2-5; D is ambiguous. Trimming shortened V by 1 base and J by 1 base, and 10 bases separated the two germline ends. CDR1 is SQVTM, CDR2 ANQGSEA, per germline. The CDR3 has 14 residues. Here the CDR3 reads CSVEGVTRQETQYF. DNA of the CDR3: TGCAGCGTTGAAGGGGTGACTCGCCAAGAGACCCAGTACTTC. The entire variable domain, with the rest obtained from reference TRBV29-1 and TRBJ2-5, is as follows: SAVISQKPSRDICQRGTSLTIQCQVDSQVTMMFWYRQQPGQSLTLIATANQGSEATYESGFVIDKFPISRPNLTFSTLTVSNMSPEDSSIYLCSVEGVTRQETQYFGPGTRLLVL.

This clonotype has at least ten counts. The CDR3 region has the DNA TGTGCCAGCAGCTTAAACCCAACCTACGAGCAGTACTTC. Translated, it gives CASSLNPTYEQYF. The rearrangement links TRBV7-2 to TRBJ2-7, with unresolved D. The V end was cut by 2 bases, the J end by 2 bases, with 7 bases between. Germline CDR1 SGHTA, CDR2 FQGNSA. This CDR3 region has 13 residues.